This entry describes one T cell receptor (beta chain). This sample stems from a study of blood T cell repertoires in COVID-19. Here immunoSEQ multiplex PCR was the method, and the copy in TCRdb shows in-frame clones only, minus some. Of under 200,000 clones in the sample, about 80% were seen once. Per the germline V gene, CDR1 is SGHRS and CDR2 is YFSETQ. The CDR3 is made up of 15 amino acids. Trimming stripped 0 bases from V and 3 bases from J, with 12 bases between. The chain links TRBV5-1 to TRBJ1-2, with D perhaps matching TRBD1 (5 bases). Source material: PBMCs or T cells enriched from blood (not recorded which). The TCR was taken from a woman between 70 and 85 years old in a cohort exposed to, infected with or recovered from COVID-19 (not recorded which). CDR3 coding DNA: TGCGCCAGCAGCTTGGACCTCCCAGGGCACTATGGCTACACCTTC. It yields the protein CASSLDLPGHYGYTF.